The 9 T cell receptor beta chains below were found in one sample sequenced in a study of T-cell reconstitution after alpha-beta-depleted transplantation in children (dated by TCRdb to 2016 to 2018). The library was produced with PCR. The data were produced on an Illumina HiSeq 2500. TCR library preparation used molecular barcoding, with unique molecular identifiers applied to normalize quantification of the TCRbeta repertoire. In TCRdb, the public reads were trimmed at Q25 with fastp and aligned with MiXCR, with productive beta chains retained. Records with the same CDR3 protein are collapsed into one entry carrying the most frequent genes and DNA. Here the sample has about 980,000 distinct CDR3 sequences; around 30% occur a single time. Of the sample, 25% to 35% is held by the ten largest clones. The label giving this sample's treatment or condition can be read as: allogeneic hematopoietic cell transplantation with graft depleted of TCRalphabeta T cells and CD19 B cells.

The source material was PBMCs, mostly from graft donor cells, sampled 360 days after TCRalphabeta/CD19-depleted stem cell transplant. The receptors here all came from a boy under two years old who had a stem cell transplant for SCID, so the T cells may come from the graft donor.

The genes are TRBV2 and TRBJ2-1, with 8 positions matching TRBD1. The CDR3 spans 14 residues. Germline lookup yields CDR1 SNHLY and CDR2 FYNNEI. The V segment lost 6 bases and the J segment 7 bases; nucleotides outside the gene matches: 8. CDR3: CASRIRTGPNEQFF. CDR3 in DNA: TGTGCCAGCAGGATCCGGACAGGGCCTAATGAGCAGTTCTTC.

V usage is TRBV5-1 and J usage is TRBJ2-1; 7 nucleotides line up with TRBD2. Germline V gives CDR1 SGHRS, CDR2 YFSETQ. After removal of 0 bases from V and 9 bases from J, the junction contained 3 bases not matched to a gene. This CDR3 region has 13 residues. CDR3: CASSLVRGSEQFF. CDR3 DNA: TGCGCCAGCAGCTTGGTGCGGGGGTCTGAGCAGTTCTTC.

J is TRBJ2-1 and V is TRBV11-2; TRBD2 agrees at 15 bases. The germline CDR1 and CDR2 sequences are SGHAT and FQNNGV. This CDR3 spans 18 amino acids. V lost 6 bases to trimming and J lost 0 bases; unmatched junction nucleotides: 6. The CDR3 DNA is TGTGCCAGCAGAAAGGGACTAGCGGGGGGCCACTCCTACAATGAGCAGTTCTTC. Its translation is CASRKGLAGGHSYNEQFF.

The chain employs TRBV13 and TRBJ1-6; D is possibly TRBD1 (6 bases). CDR1 PRHDT and CDR2 FYEKMQ come from the germline V gene (reference sequence). Deletions cut 6 bases from V and 10 bases from J, with 16 bases between. The CDR3 is 14 residues long. CDR3 bases: TGTGCCAGCAGATTAACAGGGAAAAGCTCACCCCTCCACTTT. Amino acids: CASRLTGKSSPLHF.

This clonotype was counted only a few times. This chain links TRBV5-6 with TRBJ2-1, with 9 bases fitting TRBD1. The germline V gene encodes CDR1 SGHDT and CDR2 YYEEEE. This CDR3 spans 16 amino acids. Losses at the gene ends were 4 bases for V and 3 bases for J; bases not matched to a gene: 8. For the CDR3, the DNA is TGTGCCAGCAGCCCCAGGGACAGGGACTACTACAATGAGCAGTTCTTC. Encoded protein: CASSPRDRDYYNEQFF.

Here the CDR3 DNA reads TGTGCCAGCAGAGCTAGCGGGGGCGTGGGGGAGCTGTTTTTT. Translated: CASRASGGVGELFF. The V gene is TRBV12-3 or TRBV12-4, the J gene TRBJ2-2, with TRBD2 identical over 10 bases. There are 14 residues in the CDR3. The V and J ends lost 6 bases and 8 bases, in that order; junction bases with no gene match: 6.

This clonotype was found a few times. V is TRBV15 and J is TRBJ2-5, with TRBD2 matching over 8 bases. Trimming at V came to 3 bases and at J to 1 base, leaving 4 bases not matched to a gene. The CDR3 consists of 15 residues. Per the germline V gene, CDR1 is LNHNV and CDR2 is YYDKDF (reference sequence). The CDR3 DNA follows: TGTGCCACCAGCAGGGGACTAGGTTTCCAAGAGACCCAGTACTTC. Protein: CATSRGLGFQETQYF.

This clonotype was detected only a few times. The chain combines TRBV7-3 with TRBJ2-2; maybe TRBD1 (6 bases). Germline CDR1 is SGHTA and CDR2 is FQGTGA. V was pared by 2 bases and J by 0 bases, with 13 bases between. The CDR3 loop spans 17 amino acids. This CDR3 is CASSLQRTVTNTGELFF. CDR3 DNA sequence: TGTGCCAGCAGCTTACAGCGGACAGTGACGAACACCGGGGAGCTGTTTTTT.

The chain is built from TRBV7-2 and TRBJ2-3; unclear D gene. CDR3 length equals 16 residues. V lost 5 bases and J lost 1, with 16 bases in between. Germline values: CDR1 SGHTA, CDR2 FQGNSA. CDR3 sequence: CASSGESGRGTDTQYF. The CDR3 region has the DNA TGTGCCAGCAGCGGAGAATCCGGACGCGGCACAGATACGCAGTATTTT.